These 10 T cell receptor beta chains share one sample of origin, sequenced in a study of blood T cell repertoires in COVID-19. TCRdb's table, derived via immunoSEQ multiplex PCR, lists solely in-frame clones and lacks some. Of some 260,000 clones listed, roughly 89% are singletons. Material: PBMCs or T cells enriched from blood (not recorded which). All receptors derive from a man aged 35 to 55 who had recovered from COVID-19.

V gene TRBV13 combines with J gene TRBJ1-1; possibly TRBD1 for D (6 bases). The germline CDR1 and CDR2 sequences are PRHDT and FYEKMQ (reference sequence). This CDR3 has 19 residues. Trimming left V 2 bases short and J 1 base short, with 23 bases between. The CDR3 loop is CASSLMIGVGGARNTEAFF. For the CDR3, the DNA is TGTGCCAGCAGCTTAATGATTGGGGTAGGGGGGGCACGGAACACTGAAGCTTTCTTT. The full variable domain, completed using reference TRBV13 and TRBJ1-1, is AAGVIQSPRHLIKEKRETATLKCYPIPRHDTVYWYQQGPGQDPQFLISFYEKMQSDKGSIPDRFSAQQFSDYHSELNMSSLELGDSALYFCASSLMIGVGGARNTEAFFGQGTRLTVV.

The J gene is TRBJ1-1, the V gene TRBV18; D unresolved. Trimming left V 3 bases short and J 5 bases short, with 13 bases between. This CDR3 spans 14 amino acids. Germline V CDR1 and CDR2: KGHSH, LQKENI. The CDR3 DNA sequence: TGTGCCAGCTCACCCCTATCGGGTGAGACTGAAGCTTTCTTT. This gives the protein CASSPLSGETEAFF.

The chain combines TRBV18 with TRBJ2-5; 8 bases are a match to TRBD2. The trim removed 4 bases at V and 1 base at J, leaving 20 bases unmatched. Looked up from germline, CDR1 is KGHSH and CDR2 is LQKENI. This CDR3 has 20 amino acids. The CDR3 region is CASSRNAGLEGPWGQETQYF. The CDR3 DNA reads TGTGCCAGCTCACGCAACGCGGGACTAGAGGGCCCGTGGGGCCAAGAGACCCAGTACTTC.

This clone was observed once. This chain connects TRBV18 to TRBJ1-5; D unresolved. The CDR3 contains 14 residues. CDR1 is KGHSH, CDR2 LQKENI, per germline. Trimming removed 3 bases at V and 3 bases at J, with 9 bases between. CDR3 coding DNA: TGTGCCAGCTCACCCGTAAGACTCAATCAGCCCCAGCATTTT. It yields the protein CASSPVRLNQPQHF.

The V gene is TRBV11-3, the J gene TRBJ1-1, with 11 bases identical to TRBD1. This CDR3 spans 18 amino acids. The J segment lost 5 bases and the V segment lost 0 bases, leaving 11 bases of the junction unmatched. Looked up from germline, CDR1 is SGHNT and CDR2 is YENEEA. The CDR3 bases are TGTGCCAGCAGCTTAGATTGGTTTTTCGGGACAGGGGGAACTGAAGCTTTCTTT. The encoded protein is CASSLDWFFGTGGTEAFF.

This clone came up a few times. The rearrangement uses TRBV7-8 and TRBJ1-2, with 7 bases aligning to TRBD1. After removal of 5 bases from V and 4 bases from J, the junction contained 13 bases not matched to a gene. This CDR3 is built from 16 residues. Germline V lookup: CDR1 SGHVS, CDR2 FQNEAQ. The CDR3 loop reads CASSPRTGTKVYGYTF. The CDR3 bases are TGTGCCAGCAGCCCCCGGACAGGAACTAAGGTCTATGGCTACACCTTC.

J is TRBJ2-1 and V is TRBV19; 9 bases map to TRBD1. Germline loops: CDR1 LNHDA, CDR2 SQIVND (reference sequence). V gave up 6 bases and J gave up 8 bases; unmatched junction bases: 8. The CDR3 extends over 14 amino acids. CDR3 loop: CASRRDRVVDEQFF. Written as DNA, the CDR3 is TGTGCCAGTAGACGGGACAGGGTAGTCGATGAGCAGTTCTTC.

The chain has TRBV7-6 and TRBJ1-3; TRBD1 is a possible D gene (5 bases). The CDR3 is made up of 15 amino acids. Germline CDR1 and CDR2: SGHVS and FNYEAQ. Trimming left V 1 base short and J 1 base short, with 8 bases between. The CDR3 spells CASSLGGGSGNTIYF. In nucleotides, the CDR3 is TGTGCCAGCAGCTTAGGGGGGGGTTCTGGAAACACCATATATTTT. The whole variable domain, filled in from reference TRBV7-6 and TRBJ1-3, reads GAGVSQSPRYKVTKRGQDVALRCDPISGHVSLYWYRQALGQGPEFLTYFNYEAQQDKSGLPNDRFSAERPEGSISTLTIQRTEQRDSAMYRCASSLGGGSGNTIYFGEGSWLTVV.

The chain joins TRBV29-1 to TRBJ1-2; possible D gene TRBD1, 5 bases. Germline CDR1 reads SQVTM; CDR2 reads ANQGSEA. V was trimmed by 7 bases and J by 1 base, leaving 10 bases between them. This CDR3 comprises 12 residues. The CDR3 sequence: CSASDNNYGYTF. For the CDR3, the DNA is TGCAGCGCATCGGACAATAACTATGGCTACACCTTC. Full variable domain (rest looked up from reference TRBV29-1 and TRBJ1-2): SAVISQKPSRDICQRGTSLTIQCQVDSQVTMMFWYRQQPGQSLTLIATANQGSEATYESGFVIDKFPISRPNLTFSTLTVSNMSPEDSSIYLCSASDNNYGYTFGSGTRLTVV.

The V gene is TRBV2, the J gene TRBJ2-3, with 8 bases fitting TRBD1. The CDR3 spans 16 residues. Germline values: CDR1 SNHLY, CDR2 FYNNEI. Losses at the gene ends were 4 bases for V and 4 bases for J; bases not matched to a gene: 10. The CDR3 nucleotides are TGTGCCAGCAGTGGGACAGGGAATCCCTCCCCAGATACGCAGTATTTT. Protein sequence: CASSGTGNPSPDTQYF.